This record concerns one T cell receptor beta chain sequence. Only in-frame clones appear in the TCRdb table, and some are missing; sequencing was by immunoSEQ multiplex PCR. The table shows over 45,000 clones, with just over 90% occurring only once. This sample stems from a study of T cell changes during pregnancy in multiple sclerosis. Germline CDR1 reads MDHEN; CDR2 reads SYDVKM. Trimming shortened V by 3 bases and J by 0 bases, and 21 bases separated the two germline ends. The CDR3 is made up of 19 amino acids. The receptor's source is a female donor with multiple sclerosis, enrolled in a pregnancy study. The chain employs TRBV28 and TRBJ1-5; the D gene is possibly TRBD1 (5 bases). This specimen consisted of CD4+ T cells from peripheral blood mononuclear cells, obtained in the second trimester of pregnancy. CDR3 in amino acids: CASSFGVISRANSNQPQHF. For the CDR3, the DNA is TGTGCCAGCAGTTTCGGCGTGATAAGCAGGGCAAATAGCAATCAGCCCCAGCATTTT.